This record concerns one T cell receptor (beta chain) sequence. Participant reports of clinical history set cohort assignment. This sample is drawn from a study of blood T cell repertoires in COVID-19. The repertoire was sequenced with immunoSEQ multiplex PCR; TCRdb's copy has only in-frame clones and lacks some. This sample has about 250,000 clones, with 83% found just once. The CDR3 contains 14 residues. V lost 3 bases, J lost 5 bases, and 3 bases stayed unmatched. Germline CDR1 KGHDR, CDR2 SFDVKD. The gene calls are TRBV24-1 and TRBJ1-2, with 9 bases aligning to TRBD1. This TCR came from a woman in her thirties or forties who had been exposed to COVID-19. Sequencing was done on a sample of PBMCs or T cells enriched from blood (not recorded which). The CDR3 DNA sequence: TGTGCCACCAGTGATAGGACAGGGGAATATGGCTACACCTTC. Translated, it gives CATSDRTGEYGYTF.